The sequence of this TCR beta chain was determined in a study of blood T cell repertoires in COVID-19. About the research overall: The United States, Italy and Spain provided the acute and convalescent COVID-19 samples. T cells, B-cell-depleted T cells, or PBMCs supplied cDNA or gDNA.

Germline loops: CDR1 SEHNR, CDR2 FQNEAQ (reference sequence). V lost 5 bases to trimming and J lost 4 bases, with 14 bases between them. The CDR3 runs to 14 residues. Authors' methods: Amplification with reference gene primers provided the estimates of nucleated cell counts. Data came from immunoSEQ multiplex PCR; TCRdb stores just in-frame clones and leaves some out. That table supplies the V and J calls and clone size; D and trimming were determined from the DNA. The sample lists a few hundred thousand clones; around nine tenths were seen once. Sequencing was done on a sample of peripheral blood. The chain has TRBV7-9 and TRBJ1-1; D may be TRBD1 (6 bases). The TCR was taken from a man aged 40-49 years who had recovered from COVID-19. The CDR3 is CASSQRGGATEAFF. CDR3 sequence (DNA): TGTGCCAGCAGCCAACGGGGGGGCGCCACTGAAGCTTTCTTT.